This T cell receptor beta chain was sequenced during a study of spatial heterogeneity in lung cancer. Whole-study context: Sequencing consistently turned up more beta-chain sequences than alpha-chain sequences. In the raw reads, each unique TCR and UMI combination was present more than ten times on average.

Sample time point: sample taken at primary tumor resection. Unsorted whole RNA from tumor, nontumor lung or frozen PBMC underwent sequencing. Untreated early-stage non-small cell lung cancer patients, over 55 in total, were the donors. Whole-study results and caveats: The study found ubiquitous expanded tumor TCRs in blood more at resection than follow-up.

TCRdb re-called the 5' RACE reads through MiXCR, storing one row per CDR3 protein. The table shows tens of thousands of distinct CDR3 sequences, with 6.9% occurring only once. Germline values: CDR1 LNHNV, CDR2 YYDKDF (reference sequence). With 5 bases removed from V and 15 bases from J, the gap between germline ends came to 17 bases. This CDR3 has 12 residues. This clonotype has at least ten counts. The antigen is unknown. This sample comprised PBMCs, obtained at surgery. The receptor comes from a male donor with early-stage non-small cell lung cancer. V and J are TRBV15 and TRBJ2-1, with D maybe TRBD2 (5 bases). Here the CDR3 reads CATSSASNTRFF. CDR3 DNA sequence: TGTGCCACCAGCTCCGCTAGCAATACGAGGTTCTTC.